A selection of T cell receptor beta chains follows, all from one sample in a study of T cells in localized non-small cell lung cancer. The assay was immunoSEQ multiplex PCR, and TCRdb's table has in-frame clones only and misses some. The sample has a few thousand clones, about 25% seen once. Specimen: lung tumor tissue, collected before any cancer treatment. All receptors come from a male donor aged 60 or older with stage I lung adenocarcinoma. Both conserved end residues are part of each CDR3. D genes are given only for firm matches. Size values are once, few and many counts, or a class for expanded clones, and some rows have none.

size,V,D,J,DNA,CDR3
NA,TRBV30,NA,TRBJ1-1,TGTGCCTGGAGTGTAGGGGTTATGAACACTGAAGCTTTCTTT,CAWSVGVMNTEAFF
NA,TRBV12-5,TRBD1,TRBJ1-5,TGTGCCAGCAAAACCGACCCAGGGGGGGGTCAGCCCCAGCATTTT,CASKTDPGGGQPQHF
medium-sized,TRBV11-3,TRBD1,TRBJ1-2,TGTGCCAGCAGACTCAAGGACAGGGCGCCCAACTATGGCTACACCTTC,CASRLKDRAPNYGYTF
NA,TRBV9,TRBD2,TRBJ2-5,TGTGCCAGCAGTTTGGGACTAGCGGGACAAGAGACCCAGTACTTC,CASSLGLAGQETQYF
NA,TRBV30,NA,TRBJ1-1,TGTGCCTGGAGTTTACGGGGGCGGGGTTCAGTTAGGGCTGAAGCTTTCTTT,CAWSLRGRGSVRAEAFF
NA,TRBV7-6,NA,TRBJ1-3,TGTGCCAGCAGCTTTACACCTCTCTCTGGAAACACCATATATTTT,CASSFTPLSGNTIYF
few,TRBV11-3,NA,TRBJ2-3,TGTGCCAGCAGCTTGGGAAGGGTCCCCGATACGCAGTATTTT,CASSLGRVPDTQYF
NA,TRBV30,NA,TRBJ2-1,TGTGCCTGGAGTTGGGAAACGAATGAGCAGTTCTTC,CAWSWETNEQFF
NA,TRBV19,TRBD2,TRBJ2-7,TGTGCCAGTAGTCCATACCCCGGGACTAGCGGGGGGGCGTACGAGCAGTACTTC,CASSPYPGTSGGAYEQYF
medium-sized,TRBV11-3,NA,TRBJ2-2,TGTGCCAGCAGCTTAGTTCGGGAAAAGGCCGGGGAGCTGTTTTTT,CASSLVREKAGELFF
few,TRBV18,NA,TRBJ1-1,TGTGCCAGCTCACCACTCGTCGGAAACACTGAAGCTTTCTTT,CASSPLVGNTEAFF
medium-sized,TRBV11-3,NA,TRBJ1-2,TGTGCCAGCAGCTTGGTTATGGTAAACTATGGCTACACCTTC,CASSLVMVNYGYTF
NA,TRBV5-1,TRBD1,TRBJ2-7,TGCGCCAGCAGCGTTTCCGGGACAGGGCACCACGAGCAGTACTTC,CASSVSGTGHHEQYF
NA,TRBV6-8,TRBD1,TRBJ1-5,TGTGCCAGCAGTTGGGACAGACCGAATCAGCCCCAGCATTTT,CASSWDRPNQPQHF
few,TRBV11-3,TRBD2,TRBJ2-1,TGTGCCAGCAGCTTGACTAGCGGGGTATACAATGAGCAGTTCTTC,CASSLTSGVYNEQFF
medium-sized,TRBV11-3,NA,TRBJ1-4,TGTGCCAGCAGTTATGGGAAAATGGGGAGGGAAAAACTGTTTTTT,CASSYGKMGREKLFF
NA,TRBV6-8,NA,TRBJ1-5,TGTGCCAGCAGTTACTCGATTTATCGGGGAGGGAATCAGCCCCAGCATTTT,CASSYSIYRGGNQPQHF
NA,TRBV30,NA,TRBJ1-2,TGTGCCTGGAGTGTAGGGGTCCATGGCTACACCTTC,CAWSVGVHGYTF
NA,TRBV6-8,NA,TRBJ1-2,TGTGCCAGCAGTTACTCACCAACCAACGCTAACTATGGCTACACCTTC,CASSYSPTNANYGYTF
few,TRBV7-6,NA,TRBJ2-2,TGTGCCAGCAGCTTAGCAACAAACACCGGGGAGCTGTTTTTT,CASSLATNTGELFF
few,TRBV29-1,NA,TRBJ1-2,TGCAGCGTTGACGGGGGGCGGGGGGGCTACACCTTC,CSVDGGRGGYTF
medium-sized,TRBV11-3,NA,TRBJ1-1,TGTGCCAGCAGCTTCCGGGATAACCTGAACACTGAAGCTTTCTTT,CASSFRDNLNTEAFF
NA,TRBV10-2,NA,TRBJ1-1,TGCGCCAGCAGTGAGGTGCTTAGGACTGAAGCTTTCTTT,CASSEVLRTEAFF
few,TRBV6-8,NA,TRBJ1-1,TGTGCCAGCAGTTACGCGACCAACACTGAAGCTTTCTTT,CASSYATNTEAFF
NA,TRBV25-1,TRBD1,TRBJ2-2,TGTGCCAGCAGTCCCCTCGGGACAGACACCGGGGAGCTGTTTTTT,CASSPLGTDTGELFF
NA,TRBV15,NA,TRBJ1-6,TGTGCCACCAGCAGAGAACTTAACGCAAGGCTTACCAATTCACCCCTCCACTTT,CATSRELNARLTNSPLHF
NA,TRBV6-8,TRBD2,TRBJ2-1,TGTGCCTTACATCCGGGACTAGACTCCTACAATGAGCAGTTCTTC,CALHPGLDSYNEQFF
NA,TRBV6-8,NA,TRBJ2-2,TGTGCCAGCAGTGACGGGAGAAGGGAGCCCGGGGAGCTGTTTTTT,CASSDGRREPGELFF
few,TRBV28,NA,TRBJ1-5,TGTGCCAGCAGTTTGGCAGGGAATCAGCCCCAGCATTTT,CASSLAGNQPQHF
medium-sized,TRBV6-8,NA,TRBJ1-6,TGTGCCAGCAGTTACGAGGGCAGGGGAAGATCACCCCTCCACTTT,CASSYEGRGRSPLHF
NA,TRBV9,NA,TRBJ2-1,TGTGCCAGCAGCGTAGGGGGATCCCGCAATGAGCAGTTCTTC,CASSVGGSRNEQFF
NA,TRBV6-8,NA,TRBJ1-1,TGTGCCAGCAGCTCCGGTCTAATCCCCACTGAAGCTTTCTTT,CASSSGLIPTEAFF
NA,TRBV14,NA,TRBJ2-5,TGTGCCAGCAGCCAAGGGTCGCGGGGGCGGTGGGAGACCCAGTACTTC,CASSQGSRGRWETQYF
NA,TRBV11-3,TRBD1,TRBJ1-1,TGTGCCAGCAGCTCATCTAACTCAGGGGGAAGTGAAGCTTTCTTT,CASSSSNSGGSEAFF
NA,TRBV6-8,NA,TRBJ1-5,TGTGCCAGCAGTTCCGACCCGAGGAAGCCCCAGCATTTT,CASSSDPRKPQHF
NA,TRBV11-3,NA,TRBJ2-3,TGTGCCAGCAGCTTGGGCGGGGGCCGGGCAGATACGCAGTATTTT,CASSLGGGRADTQYF
few,TRBV6-8,TRBD1,TRBJ1-1,TGTGCCAGCAGCCTCCAGGGGGAGCGGAATGAAGCTTTCTTT,CASSLQGERNEAFF
NA,TRBV5-1,TRBD2,TRBJ2-3,TGCGCCAGCAGCTTGGGCAGTAGCGGGGAGACAGATACGCAGTATTTT,CASSLGSSGETDTQYF
few,TRBV30,TRBD1,TRBJ2-5,TGTGCCTCGGAGAGCCAGGGGGAACGCGGGTACGAGACCCAGTACTTC,CASESQGERGYETQYF
NA,TRBV5-1,NA,TRBJ2-2,TGCGCCAGCAGCTTGAATCCTTCGAACACCGGGGAGCTGTTTTTT,CASSLNPSNTGELFF
NA,TRBV19,TRBD1,TRBJ1-2,TGTGCCAGTAGTGGACAGGGGATGGGCTACACCTTC,CASSGQGMGYTF
medium-sized,TRBV11-3,TRBD1,TRBJ1-1,TGTGCCAGCAGCCCGTCGGGACAGGCCTTGGGGAACACTGAAGCTTTCTTT,CASSPSGQALGNTEAFF
few,TRBV18,NA,TRBJ2-5,TGTGCCAGCTCACCGGAAGCTAGAAACCAAGAGACCCAGTACTTC,CASSPEARNQETQYF
medium-sized,TRBV11-3,NA,TRBJ2-3,TGTGCCAGCAGCGGAGGGGTGGAGACAGATACGCAGTATTTT,CASSGGVETDTQYF
few,TRBV28,NA,TRBJ1-2,TGTGCCAGCAGTTTTAATTCGATAACTAACTATGGCTACACCTTC,CASSFNSITNYGYTF
NA,TRBV12-5,NA,TRBJ2-7,TGTGCCAGCGGCTCTATCTACGAGCAGTACTTC,CASGSIYEQYF
NA,TRBV12-5,NA,TRBJ1-4,TGTGCTAGTGGCCCCGAACATCCGGGACCGGGGAATGAAAAACTGTTTTTT,CASGPEHPGPGNEKLFF
once,TRBV18,NA,TRBJ2-7,TGTGCCAGCTCACCACCGGTTGGTGTATACGAGCAGTACTTC,CASSPPVGVYEQYF
medium-sized,TRBV6-8,NA,TRBJ1-6,TGTGCCAGCAGTCCTACCCTGACGCGATATAATTCACCCCTCCACTTT,CASSPTLTRYNSPLHF
NA,TRBV11-3,NA,TRBJ1-2,TGTGCCAGCAGCCCAACTAGCAACAACTATGGCTACACCTTC,CASSPTSNNYGYTF
NA,TRBV11-3,TRBD2,TRBJ2-4,TGTGCCAGCATCAAATCGGGGGGGTTAGCCAAAAACATTCAGTACTTC,CASIKSGGLAKNIQYF
few,TRBV9,NA,TRBJ2-7,TGTGCCAGCCGGTTAACCTCGGGTGAGGAGTACTTC,CASRLTSGEEYF
NA,TRBV11-3,TRBD1,TRBJ1-1,TGTGCCAGCAGGCCTGGGACAGGGAGAACTGAAGCTTTCTTT,CASRPGTGRTEAFF
NA,TRBV5-1,TRBD1,TRBJ1-4,TGCGCCAGCAGCAAGGGACAGGGGCTCAGGGATGAAAAACTGTTTTTT,CASSKGQGLRDEKLFF
few,TRBV9,NA,TRBJ2-2,TGTGCCAGCAGCGTCTTTGGGACGAACACCGGGGAGCTGTTTTTT,CASSVFGTNTGELFF
NA,TRBV7-5,NA,TRBJ1-4,TGTGCCAGCAGCTTTGGAACAGGGTTGCGAGAAAAACTGTTTTTT,CASSFGTGLREKLFF
few,TRBV11-3,NA,TRBJ2-7,TGTGCCAGCAGTCGTGGGTCTACCACCTACGAGCAGTACTTC,CASSRGSTTYEQYF
NA,TRBV30,NA,TRBJ2-7,TGTGCCTGGAAACAAACCCGAGAGGGGTACGAGCAGTACTTC,CAWKQTREGYEQYF
once,TRBV14,NA,TRBJ2-7,TGTGCCAGCAGCTCCTATGAGGGGTTTTCCTACGAGCAGTACTTC,CASSSYEGFSYEQYF
few,TRBV11-3,NA,TRBJ1-1,TGTGCCAGCAGCTTAGGTAGGGCGAACACTGAAGCTTTCTTT,CASSLGRANTEAFF